Sequencing of this TCR beta chain was carried out in a study of T-cell reconstitution after alpha-beta-depleted transplantation in children. This clonotype occurred a few times. Preparation of the TCRbeta library involved a method that used unique molecular identifiers. MiXCR, applied by TCRdb to the PCR reads, yields one record per CDR3 protein. The sample holds some 500,000 distinct CDR3 sequences, around 19% seen once. V lost 10 bases and J lost 2, with 7 bases in between. This CDR3 has 11 residues. Germline V gene sequence: CDR1 MNHEY, CDR2 SMNVEV (reference sequence). V is TRBV27 and J is TRBJ2-3; D is ambiguous. Sequencing used PBMCs from the stem cell graft donor, obtained from the stem cell graft. The TCR comes from a human donor who donated a stem cell graft to a child with acute lymphoblastic leukemia. CDR3 region: CATLLTDTQYF. The CDR3 DNA reads TGTGCCACCTTACTCACAGATACGCAGTATTTT.